These T cell receptor beta chains were read from a single sample in a study of T cell responses to AZD1222 COVID-19 vaccine. Sequencing was performed with immunoSEQ multiplex PCR; in TCRdb, only in-frame clones are kept and a portion is missing. The data show some 150,000 clones, more than 70% seen once. Sequenced here: peripheral blood, sampled 28 days after the second AZD1222 dose. The receptor set was obtained from an adult who received the AZD1222 COVID-19 vaccine. Both conserved end residues are part of each CDR3. A D gene is named only where the DNA matches it firmly. Size values are once, few and many counts, or a class for expanded clones, and some rows have none.

TGTGCCAGCAGTTCCAGACGAGCGAAGGATTACAATGAGCAGTTCTTC CASSSRRAKDYNEQFF TRBV28 - TRBJ2-1 -
TGTGCCAGCAGTCCGACAGGATCCCTCCACTTT CASSPTGSLHF TRBV27 - TRBJ1-6 -
TGCGCCAGCAGCCACGTTCTTAGCGGGAGCGGAAGTTCTTTACGCTCCTACAATGAGCAGTTCTTC CASSHVLSGSGSSLRSYNEQFF TRBV5-1 TRBD2 TRBJ2-1 -
TGTGCCAGCAGTTACTCGATTCGTCGGCAGTTGAGGGGCGCCTATGGCTACACCTTC CASSYSIRRQLRGAYGYTF TRBV6-2/TRBV6-3 - TRBJ1-2 once
TGTGCCAGCAGAACTAGCGGGGGGGAGACCCAGTACTTC CASRTSGGETQYF TRBV6-5 TRBD2 TRBJ2-5 -
TGTGCCAGCAGTATCCCGGCGGGGGGCTACGAGCAGTACTTC CASSIPAGGYEQYF TRBV28 TRBD2 TRBJ2-7 -
TGTGCCTTTAACCCTGGCACGGGGGACTATGGCTACACCTTC CAFNPGTGDYGYTF TRBV30 - TRBJ1-2 -
TGTGCCAGCAGGATATTTGAGACCCAGTACTTC CASRIFETQYF TRBV28 - TRBJ2-5 once
TGTGCCAGCAGTTCCACGTCATACAGCAAGTATGGCTACACCTTC CASSSTSYSKYGYTF TRBV6-5 - TRBJ1-2 -
TGTGCCAGCAGCCAAGGGGGACAGGGGTCCTACGAGCAGTACTTC CASSQGGQGSYEQYF TRBV3-1/TRBV3-2 TRBD1 TRBJ2-7 -
TGCGCCAGCAGTGAAGTAAGGGGCGGGCAGTATTTT CASSEVRGGQYF TRBV10-2 - TRBJ2-3 -
TGTGCCAGCAGGCGGACAGGGGAGGCCGAGCAGTACTTC CASRRTGEAEQYF TRBV28 TRBD1 TRBJ2-7 -
TGTGCCAGAGGGCCCCCGTCCGGGTCGGGCAATCAGCCCCAGCATTTT CARGPPSGSGNQPQHF TRBV5-3 - TRBJ1-5 -
TGTGCCAGCAGCTTGGTTGGCACAAACACTGAAGCTTTCTTT CASSLVGTNTEAFF TRBV5-4 - TRBJ1-1 -
TGTGCCAGCAGTTTATCTTCCGGGAAGAATCAGCCCCAGCATTTT CASSLSSGKNQPQHF TRBV27 - TRBJ1-5 -
TGTGCCAGCGTAGGGGTGGCGGGCAATCAGCCCCAGCATTTT CASVGVAGNQPQHF TRBV6-6 - TRBJ1-5 -
TGTGCCAGCATAGAGGTCGTCTATGGCTACACCTTC CASIEVVYGYTF TRBV2 - TRBJ1-2 -
TGTGCCAGCTCTAGAGGAGAGGACTACGAGCAGTACTTC CASSRGEDYEQYF TRBV18 - TRBJ2-7 -
TGTGCCAGCAGCTCGACCGGGACTAGGCGGACAGATACGCAGTATTTT CASSSTGTRRTDTQYF TRBV7-3 TRBD2 TRBJ2-3 -
TGTGCCAGCAGGTGGGACAGTGGAGATAATTCACCCCTCCACTTT CASRWDSGDNSPLHF TRBV2 TRBD1 TRBJ1-6 few
TGTGCCACCTTACAGTACCTGAACACTGAAGCTTTCTTT CATLQYLNTEAFF TRBV6-5 - TRBJ1-1 -
TGTGCCAGCATCCCCAGCCAGAACACTGAAGCTTTCTTT CASIPSQNTEAFF TRBV6-5 - TRBJ1-1 -
TGTGCCAGCATCACGGGGTCAGGGCCCCAGCATTTT CASITGSGPQHF TRBV28 - TRBJ1-5 -
TGTGCCAGCAGTTCTGCGCGTTTCGCTGAAGCTTTCTTT CASSSARFAEAFF TRBV27 - TRBJ1-1 few
TGTGCCAGCTTAGACACCTCTAACTATGGCTACACCTTC CASLDTSNYGYTF TRBV28 - TRBJ1-2 -
TGCGCCAGCAGCGAGACTCTCCCGGACTCCGGGAACATTCAGTACTTC CASSETLPDSGNIQYF TRBV5-1 - TRBJ2-4 -
TGTGCCACCAGTGACAGAGGAAATCAGCCCCAGCATTTT CATSDRGNQPQHF TRBV24-1 - TRBJ1-5 -
TGCGCCAGCATTCCCGGGACAGGACTTAGCTATGGCTACACCTTC CASIPGTGLSYGYTF TRBV23-1 TRBD1 TRBJ1-2 -
TGTGCCAGCTCAGGGAAGATGAACACTGAAGCTTTCTTT CASSGKMNTEAFF TRBV18 - TRBJ1-1 -
TGTGCCAGCAGACAAAGCGCAGGGGAAGAGACCCAGTACTTC CASRQSAGEETQYF TRBV7-6 - TRBJ2-5 -
TGTGCCAGTAGTATTGGACTTACGAACACTGAAGCTTTCTTT CASSIGLTNTEAFF TRBV19 - TRBJ1-1 -
TGTGCCAGCAGCTTAGAAGGAGTAGGAAATTCACCCCTCCACTTT CASSLEGVGNSPLHF TRBV7-8 - TRBJ1-6 once
TGCGCCAGCAGCGAGCAGGGGTCCGGGGCCAACGTCCTGACTTTC CASSEQGSGANVLTF TRBV5-1 - TRBJ2-6 -
TGTGCCAGTAGTATACGCCTAGCGGGGGGAATATCCACAGATACGCAGTATTTT CASSIRLAGGISTDTQYF TRBV19 TRBD2 TRBJ2-3 -
TGTGCCAGCTGGGGCGGCGGGGGCACTGGGACCTCCGGGGCCAACGTCCTGACTTTC CASWGGGGTGTSGANVLTF TRBV27 - TRBJ2-6 -
TGTGCCAGCACCCAACCCACACAGGGGGCGCTGGGTGCTTTCTTT CASTQPTQGALGAFF TRBV7-2 TRBD1 TRBJ1-1 -
TGTGCCAGCCAAGGTCAGGGGGCGAGATCCTTCCATCTGTTGAACGAGCAGTACTTC CASQGQGARSFHLLNEQYF TRBV21-1 - TRBJ2-7 -
TGTGCCAGCAGTCCGAGGACAGGGGGCCTTGGCTACACCTTC CASSPRTGGLGYTF TRBV27 TRBD1 TRBJ1-2 -
TGTGCCAGCAGTTTGCGGCAGGATCAGCCCCAGCATTTT CASSLRQDQPQHF TRBV12-3/TRBV12-4 - TRBJ1-5 -
TGTGCCAGCAGCCTCGACTGGGAGAATAATGAAAAACTGTTTTTT CASSLDWENNEKLFF TRBV6-5 - TRBJ1-4 -
TGTGCCAGCAGCCCCCCCGGGACACTTAATTCACCCCTCCACTTT CASSPPGTLNSPLHF TRBV5-5 - TRBJ1-6 -
TGTGCCAGTACCCGGGAGGACGTGAAGGGGCGTTCTTTCTTT CASTREDVKGRSFF TRBV19 - TRBJ1-1 -
TGTGCCAGCAGCTACCTAGTTTCAGATACGCAGTATTTT CASSYLVSDTQYF TRBV5-4 - TRBJ2-3 few
TGTGCCAGTAGTAGGGGTGGGGGAGGAACTGAAGCTTTCTTT CASSRGGGGTEAFF TRBV19 - TRBJ1-1 -
TGTGCCTGGATGGGGCAGGGGAATTCACCCCTCCACTTT CAWMGQGNSPLHF TRBV30 - TRBJ1-6 -
TGTGCCAGCAGCCTAAGACGGAGCACCGGGGAGCTGTTTTTT CASSLRRSTGELFF TRBV7-3 - TRBJ2-2 -
TGTGCCAGCGCAGACAGGGTTCCCCACGAGCAGTACTTC CASADRVPHEQYF TRBV25-1 TRBD1 TRBJ2-7 -
TGTGCCAGCGGGCCTCCGGGCGGGCTGGCTTTGCAGTTCTTC CASGPPGGLALQFF TRBV19 - TRBJ2-1 -
TGTGCCAGCTCCGAAGCCACAGGGGGCTGGTACGAGCAGTACTTC CASSEATGGWYEQYF TRBV18 TRBD1 TRBJ2-7 -
TGTGCCAGCAGCTCCTGGGAGTTGAACACTGAAGCTTTCTTT CASSSWELNTEAFF TRBV5-5 - TRBJ1-1 -
TGTGCCAGCAGCTTGAGACACAGGGACAATAGCAATCAGCCCCAGCATTTT CASSLRHRDNSNQPQHF TRBV5-6 - TRBJ1-5 -
TGCGCCAGCAGTGAGTCTACAACTAATGAAAAACTGTTTTTT CASSESTTNEKLFF TRBV5-1 - TRBJ1-4 -
TGTGCCAGTAGTATTGACGCGGATCAGCCCCAGCATTTT CASSIDADQPQHF TRBV19 - TRBJ1-5 once
TGTGCCAGCAGGGGAGGGGTCGGGACACTCGCCCTCTTC CASRGGVGTLALF TRBV6-5 - TRBJ1-2 -
TGCGCCAGCAGCCCCTCGGGACAGGAGCAAGAGACCCAGTACTTC CASSPSGQEQETQYF TRBV5-1 TRBD1 TRBJ2-5 once
TGTGCCAGCAGCCAGGGACCGATAGAAGCTTTCTTT CASSQGPIEAFF TRBV3-1/TRBV3-2 - TRBJ1-1 -
TGTGCCAGCCTACTAGCGGGGGGCATTAGTGAGCAGTTCTTC CASLLAGGISEQFF TRBV7-2 TRBD2 TRBJ2-1 -
TGTGCCAGCAGTGAGGTACCCCAAGCGAGGAACTATGGCTACACCTTC CASSEVPQARNYGYTF TRBV2 - TRBJ1-2 -
TGTGCCAGCTGCCGATCCGGGACTAGTTTTGGCGCCGCGACTGTTCTCTACAATGAGCAGTTCTTC CASCRSGTSFGAATVLYNEQFF TRBV21-1 - TRBJ2-1 -